These 20 T cell receptor beta chains were all obtained from the same sample, sequenced in a study of control samples from healthy donors and cancer patients. Assay used: immunoSEQ multiplex PCR; TCRdb lists only in-frame clones, some missing. The data contain roughly 130,000 clones, 85% to 95% of them singletons. What was sequenced was PBMCs. These receptors were obtained from a man between 60 and 75 years old with colorectal cancer.

V gene TRBV6-5 combines with J gene TRBJ2-3; 8 bases match TRBD1. CDR3 length: 14 residues. Looked up from germline, CDR1 is MNHEY and CDR2 is SVGAGI. V trimming: 6 bases; J trimming: 4 bases; junction bases outside the gene matches: 6. The DNA for the CDR3 is TGTGCCAGCAGACCGGACAGGGTTTCAGATACGCAGTATTTT. Protein sequence: CASRPDRVSDTQYF.

The chain employs TRBV4-3 and TRBJ1-2; 10 bases are a match to TRBD1. With 0 bases clipped from V and 7 bases from J, the junction kept 2 bases outside the gene matches. The length of the CDR3 is 14 residues. Looked up from germline, CDR1 is LGHNA and CDR2 is YSLEER. The CDR3 is CASSQEGTGVGYTF. The DNA of the CDR3 is TGCGCCAGCAGCCAAGAAGGGACAGGGGTTGGCTACACCTTC.

V is TRBV19 and J is TRBJ2-5; D is perhaps TRBD1 or TRBD2 (6 bases each). Germline CDR1 LNHDA, CDR2 SQIVND (reference sequence). CDR3 length: 17 amino acids. Trimming removed 7 bases at V and 4 bases at J, with 25 bases between. This CDR3 is CASTTGGPLQGGETQYF. The DNA of the CDR3 is TGTGCCAGTACCACCGGGGGCCCATTACAGGGTGGAGAGACCCAGTACTTC.

The chain employs TRBV21-1 and TRBJ2-1; the D call TRBD2 from the table was never checked on the DNA. TRBV21-1 is an annotated pseudogene. The CDR3 is 17 amino acids. For the CDR3, the DNA is TGTGCCAGCAGCAAAGACACTAGCGGGAGCTCCTACAATGAGCAGTTCTTC. Translation: CASSKDTSGSSYNEQFF.

V usage is TRBV5-4 and J usage is TRBJ1-3; D is perhaps TRBD1 (6 bases). The CDR3 length is 13 residues. Germline assignment: CDR1 SGHNT and CDR2 YYREEE (reference sequence). Trimming took off 2 bases at V and 4 bases at J, with 7 bases between the two ends. As DNA, the CDR3 is TGTGCCAGCAGCTTAACAGGGGGAAACACCATATATTTT. Amino acid sequence: CASSLTGGNTIYF. Looking up the rest from reference TRBV5-4 and TRBJ1-3 gives the full variable domain: ETGVTQSPTHLIKTRGQQVTLRCSSQSGHNTVSWYQQALGQGPQFIFQYYREEENGRGNFPPRFSGLQFPNYSSELNVNALELDDSALYLCASSLTGGNTIYFGEGSWLTVV.

The chain has TRBV11-2 and TRBJ2-7; TRBD1 matches at 10 bases. The CDR3 runs 14 residues. Trimming at V came to 7 bases and at J to 3 bases, leaving 6 bases not matched to a gene. Germline lookup yields CDR1 SGHAT and CDR2 FQNNGV. CDR3: CASTRGTGDYEQYF. DNA for the CDR3: TGTGCCAGCACCCGGGGGACAGGGGACTACGAGCAGTACTTC.

The chain is built from TRBV9 and TRBJ2-6; no reliable D call. Germline-derived CDR1 and CDR2 are SGDLS and YYNGEE. V was pared by 0 bases and J by 1 base, with 2 bases between. The CDR3 loop spans 14 amino acids. The CDR3 sequence is CASSVGSGANVLTF. As DNA, the CDR3 is TGTGCCAGCAGCGTAGGGTCTGGGGCCAACGTCCTGACTTTC.

This chain links TRBV6-5 with TRBJ1-1; D possibly corresponds to TRBD1 (5 bases). Germline lookup yields CDR1 MNHEY and CDR2 SVGAGI. V was shortened by 0 bases and J by 7 bases, with 9 bases between the two germline ends. The length of the CDR3 is 13 residues. For the CDR3, the DNA is TGTGCCAGCAGTTACTCGAAGGGGTTTGAAGCTTTCTTT. Amino acids: CASSYSKGFEAFF.

This chain connects TRBV6-5 to TRBJ2-3; TRBD2 matches 7 bases. From germline, CDR1 is MNHEY and CDR2 SVGAGI. This CDR3 is built from 12 residues. After removal of 11 bases from V and 5 bases from J, the junction contained 7 bases not matched to a gene. The CDR3 coding sequence is TGTGCCGCAGGGACGGGGGGAGATACGCAGTATTTT. Amino acids: CAAGTGGDTQYF.

V is TRBV24-1 and J is TRBJ2-5; 7 bases are shared with TRBD2. The junction had 3 bases not matched to a gene; V was cut back by 9 bases and J by 0 bases. In germline, CDR1 is KGHDR, CDR2 SFDVKD. The CDR3 length is 13 residues. Written as DNA, the CDR3 is TGTGCCACCGGGGAGGGTGACCAAGAGACCCAGTACTTC. This encodes CATGEGDQETQYF.

V gene TRBV19 combines with J gene TRBJ2-5, with TRBD2 matching 14 bases. With 5 bases clipped from V and 5 bases from J, the junction kept 4 bases outside the gene matches. The CDR3 consists of 15 residues. Germline assignment: CDR1 LNHDA and CDR2 SQIVND (reference sequence). The CDR3 loop is CASSSTSGGVETQYF. DNA for the CDR3: TGTGCCAGTAGTTCGACTAGCGGGGGGGTGGAGACCCAGTACTTC.

V usage is TRBV10-3 and J usage is TRBJ2-3, with TRBD2 identical over 11 bases. Trimming removed 2 bases from V and 5 bases from J; junction bases left unmatched: 6. The CDR3 consists of 16 residues. The germline gives CDR1 ENHRY, CDR2 SYGVKD. The CDR3 spells CAISEDSGGARDTQYF. DNA for the CDR3: TGTGCCATCAGTGAGGATAGCGGGGGGGCCCGAGATACGCAGTATTTT.

The rearrangement uses TRBV19 and TRBJ1-1; D might be TRBD1 (6 bases). Trimming cost V 8 bases and J 3 bases, with 13 bases left between them. The CDR3 spans 13 residues. Germline values: CDR1 LNHDA, CDR2 SQIVND (reference sequence). CDR3 nucleotides: TGTGCCAGTCGGAACAGGGTGTACACTGAAGCTTTCTTT. It yields the protein CASRNRVYTEAFF.

The J gene is TRBJ2-2, the V gene TRBV9; D unresolved. From germline, CDR1 is SGDLS and CDR2 YYNGEE. The CDR3 length is 15 residues. V lost 2 bases and J lost 4, with 12 bases in between. CDR3 in DNA: TGTGCCAGCAGCGTCGAGACTGCCGCCACCGGGGAGCTGTTTTTT. As protein: CASSVETAATGELFF.

The rearrangement joins TRBV3-1 (or the pseudogene TRBV3-2) to TRBJ1-5, with a weak D call TRBD1 (6 bases). V was clipped by 4 bases and J by 1 base, with 11 bases between them. Germline lookup yields CDR1 LGHDT and CDR2 YNNKEL (reference sequence). The CDR3 length is 15 residues. DNA of the CDR3: TGTGCCAGCAGCCTGGGCAGGGGCAGCAATCAGCCCCAGCATTTT. It codes for CASSLGRGSNQPQHF.

The J gene is TRBJ1-2, the V gene TRBV7-9; 7 bases align to TRBD1. Per the germline V gene, CDR1 is SEHNR and CDR2 is FQNEAQ (reference sequence). Trimming took 2 bases from V and 4 from J; bases not matched to a gene: 7. The CDR3 has 15 amino acids. The CDR3, as DNA: TGTGCCAGCAGCTTACCACAGGGGTTCGGCTATGGCTACACCTTC. The encoded protein is CASSLPQGFGYGYTF.

This clone came up once. The chain joins TRBV19 to TRBJ2-2, with no clear D. Germline loops: CDR1 LNHDA, CDR2 SQIVND (reference sequence). The CDR3 runs 12 residues. Deletions cut 2 bases from V and 13 bases from J, with 11 bases between. CDR3 in amino acids: CASSILAAPLFF. The CDR3 DNA sequence: TGTGCCAGTAGTATATTGGCCGCCCCGCTGTTTTTT. The whole variable domain, filled in from reference TRBV19 and TRBJ2-2, reads DGGITQSPKYLFRKEGQNVTLSCEQNLNHDAMYWYRQDPGQGLRLIYYSQIVNDFQKGDIAEGYSVSREKKESFPLTVTSAQKNPTAFYLCASSILAAPLFFGEGSRLTVL.

This chain connects TRBV9 to TRBJ2-1; no clear D. Germline CDR1 SGDLS, CDR2 YYNGEE. This CDR3 has 15 amino acids. The V end was cut by 0 bases, the J end by 0 bases, with 7 bases between. The CDR3 bases are TGTGCCAGCAGCGTAGGGCTACACTCCTACAATGAGCAGTTCTTC. It translates to CASSVGLHSYNEQFF.

V is TRBV3-1 (or the pseudogene TRBV3-2) and J is TRBJ2-4; no clear D gene. Germline loops: CDR1 LGHDT, CDR2 YNNKEL (reference sequence). The CDR3 has 16 amino acids. Trimming left V 0 bases short and J 0 bases short, with 9 bases between. CDR3 nucleotide sequence: TGTGCCAGCAGCCAAGATCGGGTTCTAGCCAAAAACATTCAGTACTTC. Amino acid sequence: CASSQDRVLAKNIQYF.

The rearrangement uses TRBV6-5 and TRBJ1-1; maybe TRBD1 (5 bases). CDR1 and CDR2 from the germline V gene are MNHEY and SVGAGI. The V end lost 7 bases, the J end lost 1 base, and 16 bases lay between the germline ends. The CDR3 is 15 residues long. The CDR3 protein is CASTQIGTPNTEAFF. CDR3 in DNA: TGTGCCAGCACCCAGATTGGGACTCCGAACACTGAAGCTTTCTTT.